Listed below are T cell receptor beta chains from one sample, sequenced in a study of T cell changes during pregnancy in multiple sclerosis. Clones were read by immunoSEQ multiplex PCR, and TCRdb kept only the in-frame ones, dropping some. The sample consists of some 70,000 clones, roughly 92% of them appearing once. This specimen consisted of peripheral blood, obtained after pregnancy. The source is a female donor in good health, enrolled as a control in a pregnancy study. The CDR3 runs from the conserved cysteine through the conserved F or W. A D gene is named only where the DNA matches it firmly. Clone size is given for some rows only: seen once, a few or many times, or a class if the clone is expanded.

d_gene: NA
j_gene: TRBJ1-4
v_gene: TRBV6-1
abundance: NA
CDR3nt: TGTGCCAGCAGAGTTACAGTTAATGAAAAACTGTTTTTT
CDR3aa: CASRVTVNEKLFF

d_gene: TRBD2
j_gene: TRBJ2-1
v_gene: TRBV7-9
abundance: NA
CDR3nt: TGTGCCAGCAGCTTAGTAGCGGGGGGGCCCTACAATGAGCAGTTCTTC
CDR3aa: CASSLVAGGPYNEQFF

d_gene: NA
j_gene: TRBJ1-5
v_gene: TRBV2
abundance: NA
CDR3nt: TGTGCCAGCACCGAGGGGGGGTATAGCAATCAGCCCCAGCATTTT
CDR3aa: CASTEGGYSNQPQHF

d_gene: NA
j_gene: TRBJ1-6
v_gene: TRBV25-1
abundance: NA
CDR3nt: TGTGCCAGCCGGGGGAGACTGAATAATTCACCCCTCCACTTT
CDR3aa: CASRGRLNNSPLHF

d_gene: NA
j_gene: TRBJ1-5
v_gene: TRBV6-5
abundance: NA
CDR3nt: TGTGCCAGCAGTTACTCTTTGGCAGGGAATCAGCCCCAGCATTTT
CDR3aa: CASSYSLAGNQPQHF

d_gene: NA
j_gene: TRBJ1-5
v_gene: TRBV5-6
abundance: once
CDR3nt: TGTGCCAGCAGCTTTCGGACAACTCAGCCCCAGCATTTT
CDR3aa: CASSFRTTQPQHF

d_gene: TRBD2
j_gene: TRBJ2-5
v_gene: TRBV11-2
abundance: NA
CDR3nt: TGTGCCAGCAGCTTAAGACTAGCTATCCTTGAGACCCAGTACTTC
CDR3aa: CASSLRLAILETQYF

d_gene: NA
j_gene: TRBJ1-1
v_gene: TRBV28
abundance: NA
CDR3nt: TGTGCCAGCAGTCCCCCATGGAGGAACACTGAAGCTTTCTTT
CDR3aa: CASSPPWRNTEAFF

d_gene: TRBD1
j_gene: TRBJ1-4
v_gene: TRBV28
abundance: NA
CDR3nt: TGTGCCAGCAGTCCGGGGCCGGGACAGGGGGATCTTAGTGAAAAACTGTTTTTT
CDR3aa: CASSPGPGQGDLSEKLFF

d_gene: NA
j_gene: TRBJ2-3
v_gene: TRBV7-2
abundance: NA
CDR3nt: TGTGCCAGCAGCTCCCTACTAGTAGTGAGCACAGATACGCAGTATTTT
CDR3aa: CASSSLLVVSTDTQYF

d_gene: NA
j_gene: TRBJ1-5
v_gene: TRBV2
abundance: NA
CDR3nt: TGTGCCAGCAGTGAAGGGGGGGGGTATAGCAATCAGCCCCAGCATTTT
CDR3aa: CASSEGGGYSNQPQHF

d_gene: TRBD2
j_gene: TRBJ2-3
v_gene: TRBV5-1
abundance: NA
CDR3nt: TGCGCCAGCTGGGGACTAGCGGGAGTGGAAGATACGCAGTATTTT
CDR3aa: CASWGLAGVEDTQYF

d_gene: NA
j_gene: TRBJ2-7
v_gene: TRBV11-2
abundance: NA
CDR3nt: TGTGCCAGCAGCCGCACGATTTCCGCAGTCTCCTACGAGCAGTACTTC
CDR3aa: CASSRTISAVSYEQYF

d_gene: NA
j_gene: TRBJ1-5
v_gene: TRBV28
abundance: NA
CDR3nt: TGTGCCAGCAGTTTATTACCGGAGGGGAATCAGCCCCAGCATTTT
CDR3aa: CASSLLPEGNQPQHF

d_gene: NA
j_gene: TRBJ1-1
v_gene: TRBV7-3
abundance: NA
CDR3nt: TGTGCCAGCAGCCCTCAGGGAGGCACTGAAGCTTTCTTT
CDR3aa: CASSPQGGTEAFF

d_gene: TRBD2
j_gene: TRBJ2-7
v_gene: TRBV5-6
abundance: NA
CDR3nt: TGTGCCAGCAGCGCCAGACTAGCGGGGGGCCTAAAGCAGTACTTC
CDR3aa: CASSARLAGGLKQYF

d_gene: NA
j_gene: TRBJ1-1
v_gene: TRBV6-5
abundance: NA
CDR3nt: TGTGCCAGCACACTCGGGGGAGGGGGTGGGACTGAAGCTTTCTTT
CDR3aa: CASTLGGGGGTEAFF

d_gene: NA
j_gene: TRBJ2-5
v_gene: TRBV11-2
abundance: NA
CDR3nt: TGTGCCAGCAGCTTAGTACCCCAGGAGACCCAGTACTTC
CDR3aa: CASSLVPQETQYF

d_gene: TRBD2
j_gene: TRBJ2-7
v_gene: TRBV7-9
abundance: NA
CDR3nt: TGTGCCAGCACCAGCCCCACTAGCGGCTTATTCTACGAGCAGTACTTC
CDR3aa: CASTSPTSGLFYEQYF

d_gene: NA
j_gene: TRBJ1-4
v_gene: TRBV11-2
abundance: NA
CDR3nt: TGTGCCAGCAGCTTATCAGGGCAGACTAATGAAAAACTGTTTTTT
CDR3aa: CASSLSGQTNEKLFF

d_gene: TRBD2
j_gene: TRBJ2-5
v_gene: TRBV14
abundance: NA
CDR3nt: TGTGCCAGCAGCCACTATTGGGGGGGGTCAGAGACCCAGTACTTC
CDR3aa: CASSHYWGGSETQYF

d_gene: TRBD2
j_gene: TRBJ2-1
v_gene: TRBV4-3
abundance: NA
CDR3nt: TGCGCCAGCAGCCAAGATCTCATCGGGACTAGCGGGATTTACAATGAGCAGTTCTTC
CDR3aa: CASSQDLIGTSGIYNEQFF

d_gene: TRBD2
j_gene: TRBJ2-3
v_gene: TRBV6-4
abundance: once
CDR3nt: TGTGCCAGCAGTGACTCCTTAGCGGGGACAGATACGCAGTATTTT
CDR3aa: CASSDSLAGTDTQYF

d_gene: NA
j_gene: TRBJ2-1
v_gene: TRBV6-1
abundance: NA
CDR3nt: TGTGCCAGCAGTGTGCTACCGGGAGACTCCTACAATGAGCAGTTCTTC
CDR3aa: CASSVLPGDSYNEQFF

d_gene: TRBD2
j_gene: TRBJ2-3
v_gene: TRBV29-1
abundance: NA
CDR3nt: TGCAGCGTCCTAGCGGGAGGGTCGTATACGCAGTATTTT
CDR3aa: CSVLAGGSYTQYF

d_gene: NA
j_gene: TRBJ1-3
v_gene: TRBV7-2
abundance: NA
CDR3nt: TGTGCCAGCAGCTTAGAAGTTCACAGAAGCTCTGGAAACACCATATATTTT
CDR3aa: CASSLEVHRSSGNTIYF